These 12 T cell receptor beta chains were sequenced from one sample in a study of human T cells and chemical hapten exposure. Using its own MiXCR run on the RACE reads, TCRdb lists one record per CDR3 protein. Here the sample spans some 110,000 distinct CDR3 sequences, 9% to 14% being singletons. Time point of the sample: patch test 1, 2 weeks after DPC sensitization. Described treatment: therapeutic diphenylcyclopropenone sensitization with weekly scalp DPC. The sequencing here drew on whole blood, taken in connection with sensitization to the hapten diphenylcyclopropenone (DPC). The receptors were sampled from a woman between 45 and 60 years old with alopecia areata. Some clones in this sample may be carry-over from other donors' samples.

This clonotype was seen a handful of times. The chain is built from TRBV5-1 and TRBJ2-7; 8 nucleotides line up with TRBD1. Trimming took 4 bases from V and 0 from J; bases not matched to a gene: 9. Germline V gene lookup returns CDR1 SGHRS and CDR2 YFSETQ. The CDR3 has 16 residues. CDR3 in DNA: TGCGCCAGCAGCCCCCGACAGGGGTCGAGCTCCTACGAGCAGTACTTC. Encoded protein: CASSPRQGSSSYEQYF. Full variable domain (outside the CDR3, taken from reference TRBV5-1 and TRBJ2-7): KAGVTQTPRYLIKTRGQQVTLSCSPISGHRSVSWYQQTPGQGLQFLFEYFSETQRNKGNFPGRFSGRQFSNSRSEMNVSTLELGDSALYLCASSPRQGSSSYEQYFGPGTRLTVT.

This clonotype appeared a few times. This rearrangement joins TRBV5-1 to TRBJ1-2; 7 bases are a match to TRBD1. The germline CDR1 and CDR2 sequences are SGHRS and YFSETQ. V gave up 2 bases and J gave up 5 bases; unmatched junction bases: 9. The CDR3 loop spans 15 amino acids. CDR3 protein: CASSLAPGQQYGYTF. CDR3 bases: TGCGCCAGCAGCTTAGCGCCGGGACAGCAATATGGCTACACCTTC.

The rearrangement uses TRBV28 and TRBJ2-4; D is uncertain. Germline V gene sequence: CDR1 MDHEN, CDR2 SYDVKM. CDR3 length equals 12 residues. Between the trimmed V and J ends, which lost 2 bases and 6 bases, there was a span of 5 bases. CDR3: CASSLKGNIQYF. The CDR3 DNA is TGTGCCAGCAGTTTAAAGGGAAACATTCAGTACTTC.

This sequence joins TRBV5-1 and TRBJ2-7; tentatively, D is TRBD1 (5 bases). V dropped 4 bases and J dropped 2 bases, with 16 bases sitting between them. Germline CDR1 SGHRS, CDR2 YFSETQ. The CDR3 is made up of 15 amino acids. CDR3 region: CASSQAAGSAYEQYF. DNA of the CDR3: TGCGCCAGCAGCCAGGCCGCAGGGTCAGCCTACGAGCAGTACTTC.

In its sample, this clonotype was seen a few times. The gene calls are TRBV7-9 and TRBJ2-2; TRBD2 matches at 11 bases. The V segment lost 4 bases and the J segment 4 bases; nucleotides outside the gene matches: 8. The CDR3 sequence is 17 residues long. The germline V gene encodes CDR1 SEHNR and CDR2 FQNEAQ (reference sequence). The CDR3 protein is CASSSATSGRPTGELFF. In DNA form, the CDR3 reads TGTGCCAGCAGCTCGGCTACTAGCGGGAGACCCACCGGGGAGCTGTTTTTT.

This clonotype turned up a few times. The V call is TRBV7-2, the J call TRBJ2-7; D may be TRBD2 (5 bases). Germline CDR1 reads SGHTA; CDR2 reads FQGNSA. V was trimmed by 5 bases and J by 1 base, leaving 12 bases between them. The CDR3 length is 14 residues. CDR3 protein: CASSQRTGSYEQYF. In DNA form, the CDR3 reads TGTGCCAGCAGCCAAAGGACGGGATCCTACGAGCAGTACTTC.

There are a few counts of this clonotype. This chain uses TRBV6-5 with TRBJ1-3; possible D gene TRBD1, 5 bases. The length of the CDR3 is 15 residues. Germline assignment: CDR1 MNHEY and CDR2 SVGAGI. V was shortened by 6 bases and J by 0 bases, with 12 bases between the two germline ends. The CDR3 is CASSAGHNSGNTIYF. CDR3 coding DNA: TGTGCCAGCAGCGCCGGACACAACTCTGGAAACACCATATATTTT.

This clonotype was found many times. J is TRBJ2-2 and V is TRBV29-1; D is possibly TRBD1 or TRBD2 (5 bases each). Germline V gives CDR1 SQVTM, CDR2 ANQGSEA. The CDR3 loop spans 11 amino acids. Between the trimmed V and J ends, which lost 3 bases and 6 bases, there was a span of 5 bases. The CDR3 DNA reads as TGCAGCGTTGAGGGGGCCGGGGAGCTGTTTTTT. Translating it yields CSVEGAGELFF.

The J gene is TRBJ1-3, the V gene TRBV10-3, with TRBD1 identical over 9 bases. From germline, CDR1 is ENHRY and CDR2 SYGVKD. J lost 4 bases, V lost 10 bases, and 5 bases had no gene match. The CDR3 runs to 13 residues. In nucleotides, the CDR3 is TGTGCCACCATGGGGACAGGGGGAAACACCATATATTTT. This gives the protein CATMGTGGNTIYF.

This CDR3 is CASSESHGYTF. Here the CDR3 DNA reads TGTGCCAGCAGTGAAAGTCATGGCTACACCTTC. The gene calls are TRBV2 and TRBJ1-2; D unclear. With 2 bases removed from V and 6 bases from J, the gap between germline ends came to 4 bases. CDR3 length equals 11 residues. CDR1 is SNHLY, CDR2 FYNNEI, per germline. The full variable domain, in which reference TRBV2 and TRBJ1-2 provide the parts outside the CDR3, is EPEVTQTPSHQVTQMGQEVILRCVPISNHLYFYWYRQILGQKVEFLVSFYNNEISEKSEIFDDQFSVERPDGSNFTLKIRSTKLEDSAMYFCASSESHGYTFGSGTRLTVV.

This clonotype has ten or more counts. This sequence joins TRBV28 and TRBJ1-4, with 8 bases matching TRBD1. Germline V gene lookup returns CDR1 MDHEN and CDR2 SYDVKM. This CDR3 is 17 amino acids long. The V gene end was trimmed by 3 bases and the J gene end by 8 bases; junction bases not matched to a gene: 14. The CDR3 DNA reads TGTGCCAGCAGTTTGCCGCCTGGACAGGGTTTTTCGGAAAAACTGTTTTTT. Amino acid sequence: CASSLPPGQGFSEKLFF.

This clonotype was seen a few times. This chain joins TRBV20-1 and TRBJ2-3, with 8 bases that match TRBD2. Germline V gene data show CDR1 as DFQATT and CDR2 as SNEGSKA (reference sequence). The junction had 7 bases not matched to a gene; V was cut back by 3 bases and J by 2 bases. The CDR3 sequence is 15 residues long. The CDR3 protein is CSASPTSGHTDTQYF. DNA for the CDR3: TGCAGTGCTAGCCCTACTAGCGGACACACAGATACGCAGTATTTT.